The present entry profiles one T cell receptor (beta chain) with its context. This specimen belongs to a study of blood T cell repertoires in COVID-19. Study-wide background: COVID-19 samples from acute and convalescent phases originated in the United States, Italy and Spain.

V was cut by 5 bases and J by 8 bases, with 11 bases left in between. There are 13 residues in the CDR3. Per the germline V gene, CDR1 is SGDLS and CDR2 is YYNGEE. The study drew participants aged roughly 18 to 89 years from under 30 US areas. Assignments of participants to cohorts depended upon their own reported clinical history. Recovered participants had two consecutive negative NP/OP PCR tests, healthcare professional clearance, or symptom resolution. The table came from immunoSEQ multiplex PCR; TCRdb's copy has only in-frame clones and leaves some out. The table lists about 270,000 clones, 89% of them singletons.

The V call is TRBV9, the J call TRBJ1-6; TRBD1 is a possible D gene (5 bases). The receptor's source is a woman aged 60-75 years who had recovered from COVID-19. The source material was PBMCs or T cells enriched from blood (not recorded which). CDR3 DNA sequence: TGTGCCAGCAGTACGGGGGGGGATTCACCCCTCCACTTT. Its translation is CASSTGGDSPLHF.